This TCR beta chain is drawn from a study of shared clonotypes between healthy human individuals. Study-wide results and caveats: Sampling included only blood; tissue repertoires likely differ.

On this clone itself: As yet, its antigen is unknown. Other DNA variants within this sample encode the same CDR3.

TCRdb's table, derived via immunoSEQ multiplex PCR, lists solely in-frame clones and lacks some. The table lists fewer than 2.5 million clones, 80% to 95% of them singletons, with approximately 0.37% in the top ten. Germline V gives CDR1 SGHRS, CDR2 YFSETQ. V was trimmed by 3 bases and J by 0 bases, leaving 11 bases between them. This CDR3 is 15 amino acids long. This receptor was identified in a man aged 18 to 29 in good health. Some clones in this sample may be carry-over from other donors' samples. The specimen was naive CD4+ T cells from PBMCs. Subset indicated: CD45RA+ positively selected. This chain connects TRBV5-1 to TRBJ2-3; D possibly corresponds to TRBD2 (6 bases). For the CDR3, the DNA is TGCGCCAGCAGCTCACTAGCAGCTAGCACAGATACGCAGTATTTT. This encodes CASSSLAASTDTQYF.